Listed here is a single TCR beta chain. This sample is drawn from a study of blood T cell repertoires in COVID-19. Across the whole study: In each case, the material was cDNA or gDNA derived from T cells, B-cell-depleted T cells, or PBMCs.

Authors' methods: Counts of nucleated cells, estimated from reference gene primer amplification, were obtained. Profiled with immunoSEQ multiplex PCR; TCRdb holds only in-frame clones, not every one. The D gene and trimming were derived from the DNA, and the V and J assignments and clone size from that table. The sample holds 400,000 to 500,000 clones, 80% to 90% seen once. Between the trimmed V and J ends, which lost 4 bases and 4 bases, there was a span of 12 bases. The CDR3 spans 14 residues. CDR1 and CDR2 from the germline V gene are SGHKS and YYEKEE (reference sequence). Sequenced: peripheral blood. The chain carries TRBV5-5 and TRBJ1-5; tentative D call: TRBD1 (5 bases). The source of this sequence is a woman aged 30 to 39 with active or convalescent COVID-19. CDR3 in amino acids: CASSPGTGNQPQHF. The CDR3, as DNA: TGTGCCAGCAGCCCGGGCACAGGAAATCAGCCCCAGCATTTT. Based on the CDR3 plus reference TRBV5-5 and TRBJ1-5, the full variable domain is DAGVTQSPTHLIKTRGQQVTLRCSPISGHKSVSWYQQVLGQGPQFIFQYYEKEERGRGNFPDRFSARQFPNYSSELNVNALLLGDSALYLCASSPGTGNQPQHFGDGTRLSIL.